The 17 T cell receptor beta chains in this list originate from one sample, sequenced in a study of T cell responses to AZD1222 COVID-19 vaccine. The data were produced by immunoSEQ multiplex PCR, yet TCRdb's version contains in-frame clones alone and is incomplete. This sample yields more than 95,000 clones, of which roughly 91% are seen a single time; approximately 7% belongs to the top ten. The source material was peripheral blood, sampled on day 0 of AZD1222 vaccination. The origin of the receptors is an adult in good health.

The genes are TRBV2 and TRBJ1-4; weak D call: TRBD1 (5 bases). The CDR3 contains 16 residues. The germline V gene encodes CDR1 SNHLY and CDR2 FYNNEI. Trimming shortened V by 0 bases and J by 5 bases, and 13 bases separated the two germline ends. CDR3 loop: CASSEAGGARNEKLFF. The CDR3 region has the DNA TGTGCCAGCAGTGAAGCGGGGGGTGCAAGGAATGAAAAACTGTTTTTT.

The V gene is TRBV19, the J gene TRBJ1-5; D might be TRBD1 (6 bases). The CDR3 is 15 amino acids. CDR1 and CDR2 (germline): LNHDA, SQIVND (reference sequence). V was trimmed by 7 bases and J by 4 bases, leaving 17 bases between them. The CDR3 nucleotides are TGTGCCAGTAATTCCGGGACAAGGAATAATCAGCCCCAGCATTTT. Residues: CASNSGTRNNQPQHF.

The table lists this clone with a count of one. The rearrangement links TRBV27 to TRBJ2-7; 9 bases are a match to TRBD1. CDR1 and CDR2 from the germline V gene are MNHEY and SMNVEV (reference sequence). J was trimmed by 4 bases and V by 5 bases; bases with no gene match: 3. The CDR3 loop spans 13 amino acids. DNA of the CDR3: TGTGCCAGCAGTCGGACAGGGGTTTACGAGCAGTACTTC. Protein product: CASSRTGVYEQYF.

The rearrangement joins TRBV19 to TRBJ2-7, with a weak D call TRBD2 (5 bases). Germline V CDR1 and CDR2: LNHDA, SQIVND (reference sequence). Trimming stripped 4 bases from V and 7 bases from J, with 11 bases between. The CDR3 length is 12 residues. The CDR3 bases are TGTGCCAGTAGTAACGAGCGGTTGGAGCAGTACTTC. The encoded protein is CASSNERLEQYF. The whole variable domain, filled in from reference TRBV19 and TRBJ2-7, reads DGGITQSPKYLFRKEGQNVTLSCEQNLNHDAMYWYRQDPGQGLRLIYYSQIVNDFQKGDIAEGYSVSREKKESFPLTVTSAQKNPTAFYLCASSNERLEQYFGPGTRLTVT.

The V gene is TRBV3-1 (or the pseudogene TRBV3-2), the J gene TRBJ1-1; tentatively, D is TRBD1 (5 bases). The CDR3 consists of 15 residues. V shed 0 bases and J shed 1 base, with 9 bases lying between them. Per the germline V gene, CDR1 is LGHDT and CDR2 is YNNKEL (reference sequence). CDR3 coding DNA: TGTGCCAGCAGCCAAGATCACCAGGGGAACACTGAAGCTTTCTTT. It is translated as CASSQDHQGNTEAFF.

The genes are TRBV4-3 and TRBJ2-5; perhaps D is TRBD1 or TRBD2 (5 bases each). The V end lost 0 bases, the J end lost 4 bases, and 12 bases lay between the germline ends. Per the germline V gene, CDR1 is LGHNA and CDR2 is YSLEER. This CDR3 has 15 amino acids. The CDR3 region is CASSQDWGKGETQYF. For the CDR3, the DNA is TGCGCCAGCAGCCAAGATTGGGGGAAGGGAGAGACCCAGTACTTC.

CDR3 DNA: TGTGCCAGCAGCCGCTTAGCGGGGGGAACCACAGATACGCAGTATTTT. As protein: CASSRLAGGTTDTQYF. V usage is TRBV14 and J usage is TRBJ2-3, with 10 bases identical to TRBD2. The CDR3 extends over 16 amino acids. Germline V CDR1 and CDR2: SGHDN, FVKESK. J lost 2 bases, V lost 4 bases, and 6 bases had no gene match.

The genes are TRBV10-3 and TRBJ1-5; D may be TRBD1 (5 bases). CDR3 length: 15 amino acids. Trimming left V 0 bases short and J 5 bases short, with 11 bases between. CDR1 is ENHRY and CDR2 is SYGVKD in the germline V gene. For the CDR3, the DNA is TGTGCCATCAGTGAGTCCGGACAACGACATCAGCCCCAGCATTTT. Translating gives CAISESGQRHQPQHF.

V and J are TRBV25-1 and TRBJ2-2; D perhaps matches TRBD2 (5 bases). Germline values: CDR1 MGHDK, CDR2 SYGVNS. V lost 2 bases to trimming and J lost 0 bases, with 16 bases between them. CDR3 length equals 18 residues. The CDR3 is CASSEKSGGRTNTGELFF. In DNA, the CDR3 is TGTGCCAGCAGTGAAAAGTCCGGAGGACGGACGAACACCGGGGAGCTGTTTTTT. The full variable domain, in which reference TRBV25-1 and TRBJ2-2 provide the parts outside the CDR3, is EADIYQTPRYLVIGTGKKITLECSQTMGHDKMYWYQQDPGMELHLIHYSYGVNSTEKGDLSSESTVSRIRTEHFPLTLESARPSHTSQYLCASSEKSGGRTNTGELFFGEGSRLTVL.

This clone appeared a single time. V usage is TRBV5-6 and J usage is TRBJ2-1; weak D call: TRBD1 (5 bases). Trimming took 5 bases from V and 3 from J, leaving 12 bases between them. This CDR3 spans 14 amino acids. From germline, CDR1 is SGHDT and CDR2 YYEEEE. The CDR3 spells CASSMQGFYNEQFF. The CDR3 nucleotides read TGTGCCAGCAGTATGCAGGGATTCTACAATGAGCAGTTCTTC. Complete variable domain (other parts from reference TRBV5-6 and TRBJ2-1): DAGVTQSPTHLIKTRGQQVTLRCSPKSGHDTVSWYQQALGQGPQFIFQYYEEEERQRGNFPDRFSGHQFPNYSSELNVNALLLGDSALYLCASSMQGFYNEQFFGPGTRLTVL.

V and J are TRBV5-6 and TRBJ2-7; D possibly matches TRBD1 or TRBD2 (6 bases each). The CDR3 runs 13 residues. V lost 4 bases to trimming and J lost 7 bases, with 15 bases between them. The germline V gene has CDR1 SGHDT and CDR2 YYEEEE. CDR3 DNA sequence: TGTGCCAGCAGCCCGGGGGCCTTGGGGGAGCAGTACTTC. Amino acids: CASSPGALGEQYF.

In its sample, this clone was seen a few times. This rearrangement joins TRBV9 to TRBJ2-1; 7 nucleotides agree with TRBD1. From germline, CDR1 is SGDLS and CDR2 YYNGEE. Losses at the gene ends were 0 bases for V and 4 bases for J; bases not matched to a gene: 10. The CDR3 runs 17 residues. CDR3 nucleotide sequence: TGTGCCAGCAGCGTAGAGGGCAGGGGGTCCGTATACAATGAGCAGTTCTTC. Residues: CASSVEGRGSVYNEQFF.

The chain joins TRBV5-1 to TRBJ2-1; D is undetermined. Deletions cut 0 bases from V and 5 bases from J, with 9 bases between. Germline V gene lookup returns CDR1 SGHRS and CDR2 YFSETQ. The CDR3 sequence is 14 residues long. CDR3 nucleotide sequence: TGCGCCAGCAGCTTGGAAGGCACAAACAATGAGCAGTTCTTC. Translating it yields CASSLEGTNNEQFF.

The chain couples TRBV7-3 to TRBJ1-6; TRBD1 matches at 8 bases. Germline assignment: CDR1 SGHTA and CDR2 FQGTGA. This CDR3 has 15 amino acids. The J segment lost 7 bases and the V segment lost 5 bases, leaving 7 bases of the junction unmatched. CDR3 nucleotide sequence: TGTGCCAGCAGCCCCCCGGGACAGGACAATTCACCCCTCCACTTT. It yields the protein CASSPPGQDNSPLHF.

The chain couples TRBV5-1 to TRBJ2-2; 7 bases match TRBD1. This CDR3 contains 15 residues. With 3 bases clipped from V and 4 bases from J, the junction kept 6 bases outside the gene matches. Germline CDR1 reads SGHRS; CDR2 reads YFSETQ. The CDR3 spells CASSWGTASTGELFF. CDR3 sequence (DNA): TGCGCCAGCAGCTGGGGGACAGCGAGCACCGGGGAGCTGTTTTTT.

The rearrangement uses TRBV6-4 and TRBJ2-1; 13 bases agree with TRBD2. This CDR3 has 19 residues. The germline CDR1 and CDR2 sequences are MRHNA and SNTAGT. Unmatched junction bases numbered 12, after V lost 4 bases and J lost 3 bases. CDR3 in DNA: TGTGCCAGCAGTGCTCCGGGACTAGCGGGAATAAGGCACTACAATGAGCAGTTCTTC. This sequence encodes CASSAPGLAGIRHYNEQFF.

V is TRBV28 and J is TRBJ2-2; D not resolved. V dropped 2 bases and J dropped 6 bases, with 7 bases sitting between them. Germline CDR1 and CDR2: MDHEN and SYDVKM. This CDR3 is 13 amino acids long. The CDR3: CASSLGLPGELFF. DNA of the CDR3: TGTGCCAGCAGTTTAGGGTTACCCGGGGAGCTGTTTTTT.